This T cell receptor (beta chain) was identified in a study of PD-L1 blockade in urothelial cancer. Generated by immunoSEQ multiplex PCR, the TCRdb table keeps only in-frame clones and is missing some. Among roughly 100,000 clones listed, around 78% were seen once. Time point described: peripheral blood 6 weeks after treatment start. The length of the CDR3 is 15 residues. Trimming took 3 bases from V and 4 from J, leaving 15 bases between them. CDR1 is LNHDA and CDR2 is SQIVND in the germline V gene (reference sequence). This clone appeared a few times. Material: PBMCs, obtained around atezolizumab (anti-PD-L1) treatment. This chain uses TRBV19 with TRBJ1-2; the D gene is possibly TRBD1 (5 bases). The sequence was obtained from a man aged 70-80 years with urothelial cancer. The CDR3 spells CASSIGGASGYGYTF. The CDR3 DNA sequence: TGTGCCAGTAGTATCGGTGGGGCGTCGGGCTATGGCTACACCTTC.